The 20 T cell receptor beta chains reported below all come from one sample, sequenced in a study of chemoradiotherapy in HPV16-positive cancers. The repertoire was sequenced with immunoSEQ multiplex PCR; TCRdb's copy has only in-frame clones and lacks some. The sample carries about 20,000 clones, roughly 92% recorded once. Material: blood, obtained from a patient who underwent chemoradiotherapy. The receptors were gathered from a human donor with HPV-associated anogenital cancer.

This clone is a singleton in its sample. The V gene is TRBV28, the J gene TRBJ2-5, with D perhaps being TRBD1 or TRBD2 (7 bases each). The CDR3 is 14 residues long. Per germline, CDR1 MDHEN and CDR2 SYDVKM. V lost 8 bases and J 5 bases, leaving 18 bases between the germline ends. CDR3 bases: TGTGCCAGCTTCAGGGGGGGAAGAGTGGAGACCCAGTACTTC. Amino acid sequence: CASFRGGRVETQYF.

In nucleotides, the CDR3 is TGTGCCAGCAGTTTGTTTACCGGGCCCCTCCACTTT. The encoded protein is CASSLFTGPLHF. The chain recombines TRBV28 with TRBJ1-6; the D is unclear. Trimming removed 3 bases from V and 13 bases from J, with 10 bases in between. The CDR3 is 12 amino acids. CDR1 is MDHEN, CDR2 SYDVKM, per germline.

V and J are TRBV2 and TRBJ1-2, with 7 bases matching TRBD1. Trimming at V came to 7 bases and at J to 7 bases, leaving 15 bases not matched to a gene. This CDR3 has 15 residues. Germline values: CDR1 SNHLY, CDR2 FYNNEI. CDR3 sequence (DNA): TGTGCCAGCAACAACCCCCGGGACAGCAGGGGTGGCTACACCTTC. This sequence encodes CASNNPRDSRGGYTF.

The rearrangement links TRBV6-5 to TRBJ2-2; D possibly uses TRBD1 or TRBD2 (5 bases each). Germline CDR1 is MNHEY and CDR2 is SVGAGI. The germline V and J ends were trimmed by 6 bases and 3 bases, with 8 bases remaining between them. The CDR3 is 13 residues long. For the CDR3, the DNA is TGTGCCAGCAGCAGGGAGTACACCGGGGAGCTGTTTTTT. Protein sequence: CASSREYTGELFF.

The chain recombines TRBV4-3 with TRBJ2-3; weak D call: TRBD1 (7 bases). The CDR3 totals 17 residues. V shed 4 bases and J shed 0 bases, with 17 bases lying between them. Germline V gene sequence: CDR1 LGHNA, CDR2 YSLEER. The DNA for the CDR3 is TGCGCCAGCAGCCGGGCAGGGGGGCTATCTAGCACAGATACGCAGTATTTT. Translated: CASSRAGGLSSTDTQYF.

This chain links TRBV6-4 with TRBJ2-3; 11 bases align to TRBD2. The V segment lost 6 bases and the J segment 2 bases; nucleotides outside the gene matches: 4. The CDR3 is 15 residues long. Germline-derived CDR1 and CDR2 are MRHNA and SNTAGT. The CDR3 protein is CASSLAGGSTDTQYF. The CDR3 DNA follows: TGTGCCAGCAGCCTAGCGGGGGGTTCCACAGATACGCAGTATTTT.

This chain's CDR3 is CASSGPPDRVWDQPQHF. CDR3 nucleotide sequence: TGTGCCAGCAGTGGCCCCCCGGACAGGGTTTGGGATCAGCCCCAGCATTTT. The chain has TRBV6-1 and TRBJ1-5, with 8 bases matching TRBD1. The ends lost 4 bases at V and 5 bases at J; junction bases unmatched: 13. The CDR3 totals 17 residues. Germline V lookup: CDR1 MNHNS, CDR2 SASEGT.

The gene calls are TRBV5-6 and TRBJ2-5; 10 nucleotides line up with TRBD1. The CDR3 runs 14 residues. The germline gives CDR1 SGHDT, CDR2 YYEEEE. After removal of 4 bases from V and 5 bases from J, the junction contained 5 bases not matched to a gene. CDR3 DNA sequence: TGTGCCAGCAGCGGGACAGGGGTGGGGGAGACCCAGTACTTC. This encodes CASSGTGVGETQYF.

V usage is TRBV6-1 and J usage is TRBJ1-5; D may be TRBD1 (6 bases). V was shortened by 6 bases and J by 6 bases, with 18 bases between the two germline ends. Germline V gene data show CDR1 as MNHNS and CDR2 as SASEGT. The CDR3 contains 15 residues. In nucleotides, the CDR3 is TGTGCCAGCAGCTGGGGAGGGGGTGCGGGTCAGCCCCAGCATTTT. This gives the protein CASSWGGGAGQPQHF.

The chain couples TRBV11-2 to TRBJ1-5, with a weak D call TRBD1 (5 bases). The germline V gene has CDR1 SGHAT and CDR2 FQNNGV. With 1 base removed from V and 0 bases from J, the gap between germline ends came to 7 bases. The CDR3 contains 15 residues. The DNA for the CDR3 is TGTGCCAGCAGCTTAGGACAGAATAGCAATCAGCCCCAGCATTTT. This encodes CASSLGQNSNQPQHF.

The chain employs TRBV5-4 and TRBJ2-2; unclear D gene. The CDR3 runs 13 residues. V shed 4 bases and J shed 6 bases, with 10 bases lying between them. CDR1 and CDR2 (germline): SGHNT, YYREEE (reference sequence). This chain's CDR3 is CASSPTWSGELFF. For the CDR3, the DNA is TGTGCCAGCAGCCCGACCTGGTCCGGGGAGCTGTTTTTT. The variable domain in full, with the rest retrieved from reference TRBV5-4 and TRBJ2-2, is ETGVTQSPTHLIKTRGQQVTLRCSSQSGHNTVSWYQQALGQGPQFIFQYYREEENGRGNFPPRFSGLQFPNYSSELNVNALELDDSALYLCASSPTWSGELFFGEGSRLTVL.

A single count supports this clone. J is TRBJ2-3 and V is TRBV28; TRBD2 matches 7 bases. Unmatched junction bases numbered 19, after V lost 7 bases and J lost 3 bases. CDR3 length: 18 residues. Germline assignment: CDR1 MDHEN and CDR2 SYDVKM. This chain's CDR3 is CASTLRVRAGVQTDTQYF. The CDR3 bases are TGTGCCAGCACTCTCAGGGTTCGGGCGGGAGTCCAGACAGATACGCAGTATTTT. Full variable domain (missing parts from reference TRBV28 and TRBJ2-3): DVKVTQSSRYLVKRTGEKVFLECVQDMDHENMFWYRQDPGLGLRLIYFSYDVKMKEKGDIPEGYSVSREKKERFSLILESASTNQTSMYLCASTLRVRAGVQTDTQYFGPGTRLTVL.

The chain recombines TRBV28 with TRBJ1-5; D is uncertain. This CDR3 region has 13 residues. Trimming shortened V by 5 bases and J by 7 bases, and 12 bases separated the two germline ends. Germline CDR1 and CDR2: MDHEN and SYDVKM. CDR3 in amino acids: CASSEPIMQPQHF. The CDR3 DNA reads TGTGCCAGCAGTGAACCTATTATGCAGCCCCAGCATTTT.

This chain uses TRBV7-5 with TRBJ1-2. TRBV7-5 is noted as a pseudogene. CDR3 length equals 12 residues. In DNA form, the CDR3 reads TGTGTCAGAAGCTTCCGGCCCCATGGCTACACCTTC. It codes for CVRSFRPHGYTF.

V usage is TRBV7-9 and J usage is TRBJ2-1; 9 bases are a match to TRBD2. Germline CDR1 and CDR2: SEHNR and FQNEAQ (reference sequence). This CDR3 has 13 residues. V trimming: 4 bases; J trimming: 6 bases; junction bases outside the gene matches: 1. CDR3 sequence (DNA): TGTGCCAGCAGCTCGACTAGCGGCAATGAGCAGTTCTTC. It specifies CASSSTSGNEQFF. The full variable domain, completed using reference TRBV7-9 and TRBJ2-1, is DTGVSQNPRHKITKRGQNVTFRCDPISEHNRLYWYRQTLGQGPEFLTYFQNEAQLEKSRLLSDRFSAERPKGSFSTLEIQRTEQGDSAMYLCASSSTSGNEQFFGPGTRLTVL.

J is TRBJ1-4 and V is TRBV19; no firm D call. CDR3 size: 15 residues. Germline V gene lookup returns CDR1 LNHDA and CDR2 SQIVND (reference sequence). The germline V and J ends were trimmed by 4 bases and 1 base, with 10 bases remaining between them. CDR3 protein: CASSTLWGTNEKLFF. The CDR3 DNA reads as TGTGCCAGTAGTACCCTCTGGGGAACTAATGAAAAACTGTTTTTT.

The chain recombines TRBV4-1 with TRBJ1-3; D is undetermined. The CDR3 spans 12 residues. Trimming took off 5 bases at V and 2 bases at J, with 4 bases between the two ends. Germline V CDR1 and CDR2: MGHRA, YSYEKL. CDR3 protein: CASSSTGNTIYF. CDR3 nucleotides: TGCGCCAGCAGCTCTACTGGAAACACCATATATTTT.

The rearrangement joins TRBV4-2 to TRBJ1-2, with TRBD1 identical over 10 bases. This CDR3 region has 16 residues. The junction had 6 bases not matched to a gene; V was cut back by 1 base and J by 4 bases. Germline assignment: CDR1 LGHNA and CDR2 YNFKEQ. The chain's CDR3 is CASSQGGGQGIYGYTF. CDR3 nucleotide sequence: TGTGCCAGCAGCCAAGGAGGGGGACAGGGGATCTATGGCTACACCTTC.

For the CDR3, the DNA is TGTGCCATCAGCCAGGGACAGAGCTACGAGCAGTACTTC. Amino acids: CAISQGQSYEQYF. The rearrangement links TRBV10-3 to TRBJ2-7, with TRBD1 identical over 7 bases. J lost 3 bases, V lost 6 bases, and 5 bases had no gene match. The V gene's germline CDR1 is ENHRY and CDR2 SYGVKD. The CDR3 extends over 13 amino acids.

J is TRBJ2-3 and V is TRBV5-5; D unresolved. Trimming took 0 bases from V and 6 from J, leaving 5 bases between them. There are 12 residues in the CDR3. Germline loops: CDR1 SGHKS, CDR2 YYEKEE (reference sequence). The CDR3 sequence is CASSLGGDTQYF. For the CDR3, the DNA is TGTGCCAGCAGCTTGGGTGGGGATACGCAGTATTTT.